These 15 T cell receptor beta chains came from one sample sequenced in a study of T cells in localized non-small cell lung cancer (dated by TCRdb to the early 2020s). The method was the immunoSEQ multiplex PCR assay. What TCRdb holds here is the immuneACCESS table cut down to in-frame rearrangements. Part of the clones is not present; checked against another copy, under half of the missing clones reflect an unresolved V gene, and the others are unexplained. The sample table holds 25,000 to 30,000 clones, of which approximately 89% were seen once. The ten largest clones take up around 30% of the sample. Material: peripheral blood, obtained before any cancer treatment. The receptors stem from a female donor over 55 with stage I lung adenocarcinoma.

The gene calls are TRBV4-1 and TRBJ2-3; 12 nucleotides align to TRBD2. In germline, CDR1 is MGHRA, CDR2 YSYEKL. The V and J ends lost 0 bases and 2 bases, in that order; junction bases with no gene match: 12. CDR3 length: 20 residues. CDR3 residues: CASSQEKGLAGLSDTDTQYF. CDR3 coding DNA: TGCGCCAGCAGCCAAGAGAAGGGACTAGCGGGCCTAAGCGACACAGATACGCAGTATTTT.

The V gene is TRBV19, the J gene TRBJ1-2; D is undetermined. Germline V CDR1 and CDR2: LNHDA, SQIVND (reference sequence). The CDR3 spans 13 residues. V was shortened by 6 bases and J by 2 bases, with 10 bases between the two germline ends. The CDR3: CASSKTENYGYTF. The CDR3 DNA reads TGTGCCAGTAGCAAAACGGAGAACTATGGCTACACCTTC.

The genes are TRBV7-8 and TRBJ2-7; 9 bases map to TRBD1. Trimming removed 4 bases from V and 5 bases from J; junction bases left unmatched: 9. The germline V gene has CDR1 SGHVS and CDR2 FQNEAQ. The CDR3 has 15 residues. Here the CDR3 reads CASSWTGAREDEQYF. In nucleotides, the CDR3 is TGTGCCAGCAGCTGGACAGGGGCAAGGGAGGACGAGCAGTACTTC.

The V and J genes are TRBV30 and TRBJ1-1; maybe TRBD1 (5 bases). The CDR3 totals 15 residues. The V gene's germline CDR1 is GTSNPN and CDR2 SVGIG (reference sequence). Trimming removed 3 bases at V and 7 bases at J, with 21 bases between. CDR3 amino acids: CAWRGTESSFGEAFF. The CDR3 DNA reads TGTGCCTGGAGGGGGACGGAGAGTTCTTTCGGTGAAGCTTTCTTT.

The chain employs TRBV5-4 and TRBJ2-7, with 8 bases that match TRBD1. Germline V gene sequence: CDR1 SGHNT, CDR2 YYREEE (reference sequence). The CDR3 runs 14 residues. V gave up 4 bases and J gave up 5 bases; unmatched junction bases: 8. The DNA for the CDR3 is TGTGCCAGCAGCCCAAGGACAGGGAGCCACGAGCAGTACTTC. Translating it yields CASSPRTGSHEQYF.

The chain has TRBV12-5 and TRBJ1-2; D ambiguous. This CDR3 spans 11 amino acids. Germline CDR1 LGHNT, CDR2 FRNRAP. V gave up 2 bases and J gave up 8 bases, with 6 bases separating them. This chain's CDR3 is CASGLTWGYTF. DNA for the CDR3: TGTGCTAGTGGTTTGACTTGGGGCTACACCTTC.

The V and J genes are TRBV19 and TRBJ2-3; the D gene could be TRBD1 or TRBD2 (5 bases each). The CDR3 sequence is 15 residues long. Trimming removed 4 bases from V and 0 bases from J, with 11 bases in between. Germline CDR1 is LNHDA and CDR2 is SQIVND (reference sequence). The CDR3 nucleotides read TGTGCCAGTAGTAGCCGAGGGGTAAGCACAGATACGCAGTATTTT. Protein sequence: CASSSRGVSTDTQYF.

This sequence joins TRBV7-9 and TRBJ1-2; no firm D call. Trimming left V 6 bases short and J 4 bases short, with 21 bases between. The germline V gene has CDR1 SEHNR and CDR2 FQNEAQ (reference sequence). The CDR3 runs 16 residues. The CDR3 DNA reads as TGTGCCAGCAGACTACTCCAGGCGGCACTCTCCTATGGCTACACCTTC. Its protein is CASRLLQAALSYGYTF. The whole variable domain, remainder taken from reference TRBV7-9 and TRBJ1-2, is DTGVSQNPRHKITKRGQNVTFRCDPISEHNRLYWYRQTLGQGPEFLTYFQNEAQLEKSRLLSDRFSAERPKGSFSTLEIQRTEQGDSAMYLCASRLLQAALSYGYTFGSGTRLTVV.

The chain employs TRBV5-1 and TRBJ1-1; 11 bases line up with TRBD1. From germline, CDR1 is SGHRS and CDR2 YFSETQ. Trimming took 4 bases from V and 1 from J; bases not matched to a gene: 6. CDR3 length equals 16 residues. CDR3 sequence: CASSRTGGGGNTEAFF. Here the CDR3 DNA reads TGCGCCAGCAGCAGGACAGGGGGCGGCGGGAACACTGAAGCTTTCTTT. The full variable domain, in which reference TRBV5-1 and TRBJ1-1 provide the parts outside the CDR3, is KAGVTQTPRYLIKTRGQQVTLSCSPISGHRSVSWYQQTPGQGLQFLFEYFSETQRNKGNFPGRFSGRQFSNSRSEMNVSTLELGDSALYLCASSRTGGGGNTEAFFGQGTRLTVV.

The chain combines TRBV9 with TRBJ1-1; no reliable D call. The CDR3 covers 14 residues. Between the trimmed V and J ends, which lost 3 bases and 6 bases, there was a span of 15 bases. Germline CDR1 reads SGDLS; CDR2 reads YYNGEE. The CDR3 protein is CASSGRGWSAEAFF. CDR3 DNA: TGTGCCAGCAGCGGGCGGGGTTGGTCTGCTGAAGCTTTCTTT. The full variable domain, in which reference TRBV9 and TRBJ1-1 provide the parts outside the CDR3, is DSGVTQTPKHLITATGQRVTLRCSPRSGDLSVYWYQQSLDQGLQFLIQYYNGEERAKGNILERFSAQQFPDLHSELNLSSLELGDSALYFCASSGRGWSAEAFFGQGTRLTVV.

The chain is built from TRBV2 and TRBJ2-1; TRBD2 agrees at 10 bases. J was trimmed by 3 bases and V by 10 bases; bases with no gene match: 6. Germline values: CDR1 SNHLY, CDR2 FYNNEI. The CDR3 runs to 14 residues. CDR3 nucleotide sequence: TGTGCCATGGGAGCGGGAGGGTTCTACAATGAGCAGTTCTTC. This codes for CAMGAGGFYNEQFF.

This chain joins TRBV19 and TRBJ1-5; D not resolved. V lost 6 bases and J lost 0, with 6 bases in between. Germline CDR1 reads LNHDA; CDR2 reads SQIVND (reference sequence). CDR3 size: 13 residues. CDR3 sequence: CASSQDSNQPQHF. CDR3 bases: TGTGCCAGTAGCCAAGATAGCAATCAGCCCCAGCATTTT.

CDR3 residues: CASSVGHLVAITNEKLFF. As DNA, the CDR3 is TGTGCCAGCAGCGTCGGACACCTCGTCGCTATAACTAATGAAAAACTGTTTTTT. V is TRBV11-2 and J is TRBJ1-4; D possibly corresponds to TRBD1 (5 bases). V was pared by 5 bases and J by 1 base, with 20 bases between. The CDR3 extends over 18 amino acids. The germline V gene encodes CDR1 SGHAT and CDR2 FQNNGV.

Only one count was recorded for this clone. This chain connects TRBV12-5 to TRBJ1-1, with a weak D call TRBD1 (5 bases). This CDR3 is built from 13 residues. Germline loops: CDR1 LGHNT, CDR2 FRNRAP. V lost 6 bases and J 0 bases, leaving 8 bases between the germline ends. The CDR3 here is CASGQQVNTEAFF. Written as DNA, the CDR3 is TGTGCTAGTGGCCAACAGGTGAACACTGAAGCTTTCTTT.

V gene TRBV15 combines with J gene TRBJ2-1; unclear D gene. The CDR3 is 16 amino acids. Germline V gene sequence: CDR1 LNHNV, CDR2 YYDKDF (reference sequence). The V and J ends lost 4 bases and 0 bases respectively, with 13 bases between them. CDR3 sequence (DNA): TGTGCCACCAGCAACCACCGATCGAGCTCCTACAATGAGCAGTTCTTC. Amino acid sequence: CATSNHRSSSYNEQFF. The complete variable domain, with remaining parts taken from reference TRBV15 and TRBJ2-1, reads DAMVIQNPRYQVTQFGKPVTLSCSQTLNHNVMYWYQQKSSQAPKLLFHYYDKDFNNEADTPDNFQSRRPNTSFCFLDIRSPGLGDTAMYLCATSNHRSSSYNEQFFGPGTRLTVL.